This TCR beta chain was sequenced in a study of immune characterization of retroperitoneal liposarcoma. MiXCR was run by TCRdb on the PCR reads, yielding one entry per CDR3 protein. This sample has over 10,000 distinct CDR3 sequences, with approximately 50% found just once. This CDR3 has 12 amino acids. J was trimmed by 6 bases and V by 10 bases; bases with no gene match: 5. Germline V gene sequence: CDR1 MNHNY, CDR2 SVGAGI (reference sequence). The clonotype was recovered from a female donor with retroperitoneal liposarcoma. J is TRBJ2-2 and V is TRBV6-6, with 7 bases aligning to TRBD2. Material for sequencing was tumor tissue. The CDR3, as DNA: TGTGCCAACGGGGGAGGGCCCGGGGAGCTGTTTTTT. It yields the protein CANGGGPGELFF.